This T cell receptor (beta chain) was captured in a study of low-dose radiotherapy and immunotherapy resistance in tumors. Alpha and beta chains were covered, as first-strand cDNA relied on TRAV- and TRBV-specific primers. A constant-region primer paired with the V-primer adapter amplified TCRs over about 20 PCR cycles. TCRdb re-called the reads through MiXCR, storing one row per CDR3 protein. The table has 100,000 or so distinct CDR3 sequences, around 20% seen once. V lost 3 bases and J 3 bases, leaving 12 bases between the germline ends. Per the germline V gene, CDR1 is LGHNA and CDR2 is YSLEER. The CDR3 runs to 14 residues. Time point defined: after trial treatment. Treatment: LDRT plus nivolumab, ipilimumab, low-dose cyclophosphamide and aspirin (RACIN trial).

This TCR was recovered from a male donor with prostate cancer. This chain connects TRBV4-3 to TRBJ2-7; maybe TRBD1 (6 bases). The source was PBMCs, collected after low-dose radiotherapy plus immunotherapy. DNA of the CDR3: TGCGCCAGCAGCCAGGGACACCTACGCTACGAGCAGTACTTC. Its protein is CASSQGHLRYEQYF.